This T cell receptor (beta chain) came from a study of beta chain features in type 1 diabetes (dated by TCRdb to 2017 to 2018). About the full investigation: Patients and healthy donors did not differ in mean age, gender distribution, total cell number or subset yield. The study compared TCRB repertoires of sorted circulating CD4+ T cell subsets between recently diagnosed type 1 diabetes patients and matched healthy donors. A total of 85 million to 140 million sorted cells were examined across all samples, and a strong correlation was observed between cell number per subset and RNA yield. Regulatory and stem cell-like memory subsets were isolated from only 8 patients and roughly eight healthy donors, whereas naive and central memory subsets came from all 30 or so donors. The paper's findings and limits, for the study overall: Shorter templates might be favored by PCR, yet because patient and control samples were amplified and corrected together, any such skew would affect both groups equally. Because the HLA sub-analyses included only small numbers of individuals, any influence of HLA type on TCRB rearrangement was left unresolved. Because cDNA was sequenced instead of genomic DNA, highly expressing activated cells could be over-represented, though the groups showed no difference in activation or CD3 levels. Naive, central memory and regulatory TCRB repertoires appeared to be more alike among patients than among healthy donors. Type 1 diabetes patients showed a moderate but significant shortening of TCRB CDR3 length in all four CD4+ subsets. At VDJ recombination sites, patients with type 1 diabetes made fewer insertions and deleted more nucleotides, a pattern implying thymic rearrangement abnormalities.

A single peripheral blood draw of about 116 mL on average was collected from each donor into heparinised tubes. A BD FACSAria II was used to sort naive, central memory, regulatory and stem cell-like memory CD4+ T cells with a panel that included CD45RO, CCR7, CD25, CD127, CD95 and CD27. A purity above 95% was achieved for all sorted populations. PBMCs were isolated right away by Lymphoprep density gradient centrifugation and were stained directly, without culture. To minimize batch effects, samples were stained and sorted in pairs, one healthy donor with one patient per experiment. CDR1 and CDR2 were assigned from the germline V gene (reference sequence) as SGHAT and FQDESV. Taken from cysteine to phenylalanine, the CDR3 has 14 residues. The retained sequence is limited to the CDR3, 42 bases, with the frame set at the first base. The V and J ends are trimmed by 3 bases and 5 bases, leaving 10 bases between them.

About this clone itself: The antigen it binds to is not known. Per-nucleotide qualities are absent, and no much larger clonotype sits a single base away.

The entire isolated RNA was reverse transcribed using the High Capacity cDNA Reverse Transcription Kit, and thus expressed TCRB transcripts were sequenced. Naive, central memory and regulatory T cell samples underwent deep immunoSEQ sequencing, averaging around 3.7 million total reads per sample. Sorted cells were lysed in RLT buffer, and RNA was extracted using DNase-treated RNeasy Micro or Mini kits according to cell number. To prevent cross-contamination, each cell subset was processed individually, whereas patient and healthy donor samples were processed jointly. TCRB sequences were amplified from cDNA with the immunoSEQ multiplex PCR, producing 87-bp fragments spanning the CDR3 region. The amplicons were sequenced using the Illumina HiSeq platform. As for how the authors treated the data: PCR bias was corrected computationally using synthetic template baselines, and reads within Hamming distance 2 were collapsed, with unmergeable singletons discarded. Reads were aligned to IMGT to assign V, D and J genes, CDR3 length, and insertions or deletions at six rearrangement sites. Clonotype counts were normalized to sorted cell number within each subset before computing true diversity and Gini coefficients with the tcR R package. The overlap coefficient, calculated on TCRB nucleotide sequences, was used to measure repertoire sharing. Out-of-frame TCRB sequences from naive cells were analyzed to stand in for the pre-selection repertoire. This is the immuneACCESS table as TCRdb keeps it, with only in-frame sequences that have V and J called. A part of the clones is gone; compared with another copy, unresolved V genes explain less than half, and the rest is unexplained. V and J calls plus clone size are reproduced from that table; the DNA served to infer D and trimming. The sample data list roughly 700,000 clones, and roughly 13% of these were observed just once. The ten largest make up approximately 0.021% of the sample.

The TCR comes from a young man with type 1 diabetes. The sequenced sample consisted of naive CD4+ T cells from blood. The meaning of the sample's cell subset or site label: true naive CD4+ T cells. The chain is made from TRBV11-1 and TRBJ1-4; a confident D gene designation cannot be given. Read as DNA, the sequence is TGTGCCAGCAGCTTGTCCGACCGAAATGAAAAACTGTTTTTT. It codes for CASSLSDRNEKLFF.